This is a list of T cell receptor beta chains from one sample in a study of blood T cells in healthy people across ages. TCRdb analysed the 5' RACE reads with MiXCR anew, one entry per CDR3 protein. The sample carries about 1,800,000 distinct CDR3 sequences, under 30% recorded once. Material for sequencing was blood. The receptor set was obtained from a woman aged 25-40 years in good health. Both conserved end residues are trimmed from each CDR3.

J gene: TRBJ1-4
CDR3 length: 11
V gene: TRBV2
CDR3 protein: ASTRGANEKLF

J gene: TRBJ2-3
CDR3 length: 10
V gene: TRBV6-5
CDR3 protein: ANGGATDTQY

J gene: TRBJ2-7
CDR3 length: 13
V gene: TRBV7-2
CDR3 protein: ASSYLAGVDYEQY

J gene: TRBJ2-3
CDR3 length: 15
V gene: TRBV19
CDR3 protein: ASSSSRASGNTDTQY

J gene: TRBJ1-3
CDR3 length: 15
V gene: TRBV5-1
CDR3 protein: ASSQFGTGSSGNTIY

J gene: NA
CDR3 length: 12
V gene: TRBV2
CDR3 protein: ASTPPRGTETQY

J gene: TRBJ2-7
CDR3 length: 12
V gene: TRBV3-1
CDR3 protein: ASSQGTGTYELY

J gene: TRBJ1-1
CDR3 length: 14
V gene: TRBV20-1
CDR3 protein: SAMTGGEFWNTEAF

J gene: TRBJ1-1
CDR3 length: 13
V gene: TRBV20-1
CDR3 protein: GARDLEGGSAEAF

J gene: TRBJ2-1
CDR3 length: 12
V gene: TRBV25-1
CDR3 protein: ASSEPGSSREQF

J gene: TRBJ2-7
CDR3 length: 12
V gene: TRBV10-2
CDR3 protein: ASSDRDQTSEQY

J gene: TRBJ1-2
CDR3 length: 12
V gene: TRBV16
CDR3 protein: ASSQSLGDRGYT

J gene: TRBJ2-7
CDR3 length: 13
V gene: TRBV28
CDR3 protein: ASSFRGIFPYEQY

J gene: TRBJ2-7
CDR3 length: 13
V gene: TRBV2
CDR3 protein: ASGSRPGSTYEQY

J gene: TRBJ2-5
CDR3 length: 12
V gene: TRBV5-1
CDR3 protein: ASSKGGTQETQY

J gene: TRBJ2-5
CDR3 length: 12
V gene: TRBV2
CDR3 protein: ASSFGAGKETQY

J gene: TRBJ2-5
CDR3 length: 15
V gene: TRBV10-3
CDR3 protein: AISESGARLAQETQY

J gene: TRBJ2-3
CDR3 length: 13
V gene: TRBV5-6
CDR3 protein: ASTRTGAFADTQY

J gene: TRBJ1-2
CDR3 length: 13
V gene: TRBV12-3/TRBV12-4
CDR3 protein: ASSRSEGAGYGYT

J gene: TRBJ1-2
CDR3 length: 12
V gene: TRBV5-1
CDR3 protein: ASSLDRRPYGYT

J gene: TRBJ1-6
CDR3 length: 12
V gene: TRBV6-5
CDR3 protein: ASSLDRINSPLH

J gene: TRBJ2-7
CDR3 length: 10
V gene: TRBV7-6
CDR3 protein: ASRDDRGRQY

J gene: TRBJ2-7
CDR3 length: 11
V gene: TRBV7-3
CDR3 protein: ASSRSQGSEQY

J gene: TRBJ2-3
CDR3 length: 11
V gene: TRBV5-1
CDR3 protein: ASSPTQTYREY

J gene: TRBJ2-1
CDR3 length: 13
V gene: TRBV4-3
CDR3 protein: ASSQAAGPLIEQF

J gene: TRBJ2-1
CDR3 length: 10
V gene: TRBV29-1
CDR3 protein: SVGLDPYEQF

J gene: TRBJ2-5
CDR3 length: 11
V gene: TRBV19
CDR3 protein: ASSNPHGETQY

J gene: TRBJ2-5
CDR3 length: 13
V gene: TRBV20-1
CDR3 protein: SARDPARGLETQY

J gene: TRBJ2-1
CDR3 length: 11
V gene: TRBV3-1
CDR3 protein: ASSPIAGLTQF

J gene: TRBJ2-7
CDR3 length: 12
V gene: TRBV29-1
CDR3 protein: SVTKPTHSYEQY

J gene: TRBJ2-7
CDR3 length: 14
V gene: TRBV7-8
CDR3 protein: ASSRGGVADSYEQY

J gene: TRBJ2-4
CDR3 length: 13
V gene: TRBV10-3
CDR3 protein: AISGSRQGLYKQY

J gene: TRBJ2-3
CDR3 length: 16
V gene: TRBV18
CDR3 protein: ASSPAGQGTSSTDTQY

J gene: TRBJ2-5
CDR3 length: 15
V gene: TRBV12-3/TRBV12-4
CDR3 protein: ASSFNPTAGYGETQY

J gene: TRBJ2-4
CDR3 length: 13
V gene: TRBV11-1
CDR3 protein: ASSSKQGRPNIQY

J gene: TRBJ1-5
CDR3 length: 11
V gene: TRBV12-3/TRBV12-4
CDR3 protein: ASSPYEGQPQH

J gene: TRBJ1-1
CDR3 length: 15
V gene: TRBV12-5
CDR3 protein: ASGLVLADNVNTEAF

J gene: TRBJ1-4
CDR3 length: 11
V gene: TRBV20-1
CDR3 protein: SAPQGHREKLF

J gene: TRBJ2-7
CDR3 length: 14
V gene: TRBV10-3
CDR3 protein: AISDLISGFTREQY

J gene: TRBJ2-7
CDR3 length: 9
V gene: TRBV29-1
CDR3 protein: SVKGTYEQY

J gene: TRBJ2-1
CDR3 length: 13
V gene: TRBV5-1
CDR3 protein: ASNLGTSYLNEQF

J gene: TRBJ2-5
CDR3 length: 13
V gene: TRBV5-1
CDR3 protein: ASSLGETLAETQY

J gene: TRBJ2-7
CDR3 length: 16
V gene: TRBV11-2
CDR3 protein: ASSLAGTGALDGYEQY

J gene: TRBJ2-2
CDR3 length: 13
V gene: TRBV28
CDR3 protein: ASSSGGLNTGELF

J gene: TRBJ2-6
CDR3 length: 12
V gene: TRBV29-1
CDR3 protein: SVEKGAGANVLT

J gene: TRBJ2-4
CDR3 length: 14
V gene: TRBV28
CDR3 protein: ASSLLVGTAKNIQY

J gene: TRBJ2-7
CDR3 length: 11
V gene: TRBV20-1
CDR3 protein: SARRGGSYEQY

J gene: TRBJ1-2
CDR3 length: 14
V gene: TRBV28
CDR3 protein: ASSTYDRGHNYGYT

J gene: TRBJ2-7
CDR3 length: 17
V gene: TRBV12-3/TRBV12-4
CDR3 protein: ASSSTGGRLAGLGDEQY

J gene: TRBJ2-5
CDR3 length: 11
V gene: TRBV12-3/TRBV12-4
CDR3 protein: ASSFLTEETQY

J gene: TRBJ2-3
CDR3 length: 15
V gene: TRBV4-3
CDR3 protein: ASSQDALAGRTDAQY

J gene: TRBJ2-5
CDR3 length: 12
V gene: TRBV5-1
CDR3 protein: ASSLAATEEPQY

J gene: TRBJ2-6
CDR3 length: 9
V gene: TRBV7-9
CDR3 protein: ASSLGDLLT